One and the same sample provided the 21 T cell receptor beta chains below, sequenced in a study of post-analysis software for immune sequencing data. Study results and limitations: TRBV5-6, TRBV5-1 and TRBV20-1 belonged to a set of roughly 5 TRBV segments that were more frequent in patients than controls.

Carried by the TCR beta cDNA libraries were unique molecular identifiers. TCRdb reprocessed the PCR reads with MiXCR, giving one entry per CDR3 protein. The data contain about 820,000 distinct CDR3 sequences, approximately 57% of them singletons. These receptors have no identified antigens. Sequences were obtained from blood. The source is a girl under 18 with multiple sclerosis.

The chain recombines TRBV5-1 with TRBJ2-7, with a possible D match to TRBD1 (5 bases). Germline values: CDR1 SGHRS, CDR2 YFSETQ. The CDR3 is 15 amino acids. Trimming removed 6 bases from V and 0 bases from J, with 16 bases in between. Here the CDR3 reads CASNRAGQASYEQYF. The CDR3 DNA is TGCGCCAGCAATCGGGCAGGGCAGGCCTCCTACGAGCAGTACTTC.

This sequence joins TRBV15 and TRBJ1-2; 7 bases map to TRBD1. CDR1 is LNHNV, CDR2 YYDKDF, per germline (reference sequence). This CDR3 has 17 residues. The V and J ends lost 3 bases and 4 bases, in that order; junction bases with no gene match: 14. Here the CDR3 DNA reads TGTGCCACCAGCAGTCCCCAGGACAGGAGTGACTTCTATGGCTACACCTTC. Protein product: CATSSPQDRSDFYGYTF.

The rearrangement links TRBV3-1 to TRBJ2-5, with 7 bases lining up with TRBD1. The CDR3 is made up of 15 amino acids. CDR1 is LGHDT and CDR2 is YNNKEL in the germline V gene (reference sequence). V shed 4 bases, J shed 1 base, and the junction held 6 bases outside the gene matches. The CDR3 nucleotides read TGTGCCAGCAGCCCCGACAGGGCTGGCCAAGAGACCCAGTACTTC. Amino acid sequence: CASSPDRAGQETQYF.

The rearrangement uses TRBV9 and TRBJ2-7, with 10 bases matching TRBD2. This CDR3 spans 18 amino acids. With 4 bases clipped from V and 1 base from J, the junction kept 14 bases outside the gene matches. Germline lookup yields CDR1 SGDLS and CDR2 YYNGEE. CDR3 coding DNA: TGTGCCAGCAGCCTAGGACTAGCGGCAGGCGGCCGATCCTACGAGCAGTACTTC. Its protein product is CASSLGLAAGGRSYEQYF.

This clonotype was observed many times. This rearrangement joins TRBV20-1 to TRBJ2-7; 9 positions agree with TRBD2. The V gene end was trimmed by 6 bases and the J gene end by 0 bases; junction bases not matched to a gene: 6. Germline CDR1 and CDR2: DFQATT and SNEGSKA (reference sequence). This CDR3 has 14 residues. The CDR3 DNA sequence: TGCAGTGCCTTGACTAGCGGTAGCTCCTACGAGCAGTACTTC. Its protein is CSALTSGSSYEQYF.

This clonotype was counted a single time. Here the CDR3 reads CASSVREARNEQFF. CDR3 bases: TGTGCCAGCAGCGTTAGGGAGGCCCGGAATGAGCAGTTCTTC. The V call is TRBV7-9, the J call TRBJ2-1, with D maybe TRBD2 (6 bases). V was cut by 5 bases and J by 7 bases, with 15 bases left in between. This CDR3 spans 14 amino acids. The germline gives CDR1 SEHNR, CDR2 FQNEAQ (reference sequence).

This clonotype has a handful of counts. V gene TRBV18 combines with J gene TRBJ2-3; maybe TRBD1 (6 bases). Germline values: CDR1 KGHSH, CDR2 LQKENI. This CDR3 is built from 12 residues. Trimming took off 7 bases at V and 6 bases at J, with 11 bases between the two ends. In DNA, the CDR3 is TGTGCCAGCTGGGGGCTCCGGGATACGCAGTATTTT. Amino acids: CASWGLRDTQYF.

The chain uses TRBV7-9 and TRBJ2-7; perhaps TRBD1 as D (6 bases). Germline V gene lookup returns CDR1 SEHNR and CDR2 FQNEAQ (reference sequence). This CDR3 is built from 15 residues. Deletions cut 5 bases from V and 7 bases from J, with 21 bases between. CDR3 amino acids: CASSDPNREKGEQYF. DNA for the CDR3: TGTGCCAGCAGCGACCCTAACAGGGAAAAAGGGGAGCAGTACTTC.

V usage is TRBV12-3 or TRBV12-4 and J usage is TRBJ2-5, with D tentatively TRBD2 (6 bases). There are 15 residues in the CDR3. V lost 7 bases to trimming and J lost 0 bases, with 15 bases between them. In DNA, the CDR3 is TGTGCCAGCACCGCTGGGACTGCTAACCAAGAGACCCAGTACTTC. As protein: CASTAGTANQETQYF.

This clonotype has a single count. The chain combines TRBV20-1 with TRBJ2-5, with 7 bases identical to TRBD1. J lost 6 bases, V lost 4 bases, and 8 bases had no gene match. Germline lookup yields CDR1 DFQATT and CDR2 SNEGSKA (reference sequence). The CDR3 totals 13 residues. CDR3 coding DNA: TGCAGTGCTACGGGACAGCGTAGGAAGACCCAGTACTTC. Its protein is CSATGQRRKTQYF.

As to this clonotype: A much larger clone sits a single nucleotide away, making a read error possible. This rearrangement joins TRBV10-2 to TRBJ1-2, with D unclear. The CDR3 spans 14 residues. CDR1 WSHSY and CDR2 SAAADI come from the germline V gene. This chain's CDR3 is CASSSREGPYGHTF. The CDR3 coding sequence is TGCGCCAGCAGTTCCCGGGAGGGTCCCTATGGCCACACCTTC.

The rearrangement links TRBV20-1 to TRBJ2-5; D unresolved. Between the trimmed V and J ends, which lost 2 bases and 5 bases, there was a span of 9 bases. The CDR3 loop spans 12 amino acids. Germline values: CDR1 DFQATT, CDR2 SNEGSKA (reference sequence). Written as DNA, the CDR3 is TGCAGTGCTAGACCTCAAGGGGAGACCCAGTACTTC. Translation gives CSARPQGETQYF.

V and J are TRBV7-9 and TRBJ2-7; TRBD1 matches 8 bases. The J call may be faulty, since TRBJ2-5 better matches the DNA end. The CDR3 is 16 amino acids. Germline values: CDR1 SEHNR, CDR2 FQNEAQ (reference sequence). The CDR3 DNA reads TGTGCCAGCAGCTTGTCAGGGCAGGGGGCAGGAGAGACCCAGTACTTC. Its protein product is CASSLSGQGAGETQYF.

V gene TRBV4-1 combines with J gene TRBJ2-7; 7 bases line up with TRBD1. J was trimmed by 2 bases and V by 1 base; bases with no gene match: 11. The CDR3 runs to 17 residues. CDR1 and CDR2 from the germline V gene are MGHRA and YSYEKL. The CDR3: CASSQGGYRDRPYEQYF. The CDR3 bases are TGCGCCAGCAGCCAAGGGGGTTACCGGGACAGACCCTACGAGCAGTACTTC.

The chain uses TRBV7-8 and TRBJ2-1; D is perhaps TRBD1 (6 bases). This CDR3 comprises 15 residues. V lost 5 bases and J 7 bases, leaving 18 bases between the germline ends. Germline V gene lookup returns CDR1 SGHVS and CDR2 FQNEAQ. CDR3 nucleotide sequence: TGTGCCAGCAGCCCCGGGACACTACCACCAAATGAGCAGTTCTTC. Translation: CASSPGTLPPNEQFF.

Here the CDR3 reads CASSGQTQYF. The CDR3 DNA reads as TGCGCCAGCAGCGGACAGACCCAGTACTTC. The chain is built from TRBV5-1 and TRBJ2-7; D gene uncertain. Gene TRBJ2-5 matches the end of the DNA better, so the J call may be wrong. The CDR3 totals 10 residues. Germline CDR1 and CDR2: SGHRS and YFSETQ.

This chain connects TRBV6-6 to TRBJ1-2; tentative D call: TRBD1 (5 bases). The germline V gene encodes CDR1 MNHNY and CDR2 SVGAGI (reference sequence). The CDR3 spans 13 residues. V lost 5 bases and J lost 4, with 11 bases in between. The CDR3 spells CASSPDSRYGYTF. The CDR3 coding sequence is TGTGCCAGCAGTCCCGACAGCCGCTATGGCTACACCTTC.

The CDR3 DNA reads TGTGCCAGCTCCCGGGACTTCGGATACAATGAGCAGTTCTTC. It translates to CASSRDFGYNEQFF. The chain is built from TRBV6-5 and TRBJ2-1, with a weak D call TRBD2 (6 bases). The CDR3 loop spans 14 amino acids. Trimming cost V 8 bases and J 4 bases, with 15 bases left between them. Germline V gene data show CDR1 as MNHEY and CDR2 as SVGAGI.

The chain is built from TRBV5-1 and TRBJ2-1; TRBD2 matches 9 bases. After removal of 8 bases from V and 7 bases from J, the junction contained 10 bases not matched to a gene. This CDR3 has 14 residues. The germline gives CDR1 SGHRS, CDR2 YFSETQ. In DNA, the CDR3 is TGCGCCAGTTTCCCCGGGCTAGCGGGGAATGAGCAGTTCTTC. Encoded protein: CASFPGLAGNEQFF.

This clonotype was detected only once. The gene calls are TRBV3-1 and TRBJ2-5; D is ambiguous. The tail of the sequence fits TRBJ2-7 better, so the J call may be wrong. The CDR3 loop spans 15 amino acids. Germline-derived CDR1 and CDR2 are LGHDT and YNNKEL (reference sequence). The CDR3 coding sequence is TGTGCCAGCAGCCAAGTGGGGTTGAGAAGCCACGAGCAGTACTTC. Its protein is CASSQVGLRSHEQYF.

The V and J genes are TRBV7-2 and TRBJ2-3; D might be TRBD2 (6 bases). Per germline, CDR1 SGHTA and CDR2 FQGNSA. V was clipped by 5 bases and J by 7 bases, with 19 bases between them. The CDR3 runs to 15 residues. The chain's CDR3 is CASSSRGAMLNTQYF. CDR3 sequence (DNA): TGTGCCAGCAGCAGCCGCGGGGCGATGCTAAATACGCAGTATTTT.